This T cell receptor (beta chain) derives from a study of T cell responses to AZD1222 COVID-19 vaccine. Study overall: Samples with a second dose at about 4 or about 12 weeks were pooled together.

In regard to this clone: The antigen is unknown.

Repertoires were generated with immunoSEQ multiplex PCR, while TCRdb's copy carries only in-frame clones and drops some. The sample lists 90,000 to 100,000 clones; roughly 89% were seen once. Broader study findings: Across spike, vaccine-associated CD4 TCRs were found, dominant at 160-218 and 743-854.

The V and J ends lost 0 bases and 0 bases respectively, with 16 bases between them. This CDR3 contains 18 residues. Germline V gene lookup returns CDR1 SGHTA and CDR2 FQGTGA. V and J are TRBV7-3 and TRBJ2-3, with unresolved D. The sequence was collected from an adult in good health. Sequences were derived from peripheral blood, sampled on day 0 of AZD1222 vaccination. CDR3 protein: CASSLTLYAAESTDTQYF. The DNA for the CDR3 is TGTGCCAGCAGCTTAACTCTCTATGCGGCGGAAAGCACAGATACGCAGTATTTT.